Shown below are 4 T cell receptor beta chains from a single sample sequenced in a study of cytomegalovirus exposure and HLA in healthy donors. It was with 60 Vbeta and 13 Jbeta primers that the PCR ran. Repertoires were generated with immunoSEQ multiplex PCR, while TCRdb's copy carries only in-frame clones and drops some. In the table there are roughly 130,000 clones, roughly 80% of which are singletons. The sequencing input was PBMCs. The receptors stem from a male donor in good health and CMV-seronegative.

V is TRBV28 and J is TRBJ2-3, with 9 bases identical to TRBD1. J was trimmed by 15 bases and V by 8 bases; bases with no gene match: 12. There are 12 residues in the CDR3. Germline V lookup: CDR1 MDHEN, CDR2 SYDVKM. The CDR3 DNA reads TGTGCCAGCGTAACAGGGGGCGTTGAGTTTTATTTT. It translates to CASVTGGVEFYF.

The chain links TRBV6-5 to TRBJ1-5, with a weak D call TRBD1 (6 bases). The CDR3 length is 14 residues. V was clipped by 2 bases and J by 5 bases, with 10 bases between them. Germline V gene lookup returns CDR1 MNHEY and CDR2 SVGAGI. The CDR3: CASSYRQGYQPQHF. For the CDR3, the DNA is TGTGCCAGCAGTTACCGGCAGGGGTATCAGCCCCAGCATTTT.

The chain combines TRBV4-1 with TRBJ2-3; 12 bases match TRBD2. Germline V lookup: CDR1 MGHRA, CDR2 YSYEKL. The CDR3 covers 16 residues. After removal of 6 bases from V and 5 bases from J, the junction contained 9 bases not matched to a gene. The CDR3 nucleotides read TGCGCCAGCAGAGCACCGGGGACTAGCGGGCGAGATACGCAGTATTTT. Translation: CASRAPGTSGRDTQYF.

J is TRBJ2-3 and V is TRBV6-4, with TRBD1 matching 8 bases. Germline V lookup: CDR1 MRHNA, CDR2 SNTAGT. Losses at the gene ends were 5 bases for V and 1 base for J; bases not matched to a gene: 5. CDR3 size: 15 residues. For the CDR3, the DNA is TGTGCCAGCAGTCTGACAGGGGAGGGCACAGATACGCAGTATTTT. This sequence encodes CASSLTGEGTDTQYF.